This passage covers 8 T cell receptor beta chains from one sample sequenced in a study of Graves' ophthalmopathy and Graves' hyperthyroidism. Using RNA transcripts, the TCR beta CDR3 regions were amplified. First-round RT-PCR employed HTBI primers, with a second-round multiplex PCR after it. TCRdb re-called the multiplex PCR reads through MiXCR, storing one row per CDR3 protein. The sample has over 200,000 distinct CDR3 sequences; 25% to 30% are singletons. What was sequenced was peripheral blood. The origin of the receptors is a man aged 50 or older with Graves' ophthalmopathy.

V and J are TRBV20-1 and TRBJ2-2; D possibly corresponds to TRBD2 (6 bases). The CDR3 loop spans 15 amino acids. Germline V gene sequence: CDR1 DFQATT, CDR2 SNEGSKA (reference sequence). V dropped 0 bases and J dropped 7 bases, with 15 bases sitting between them. CDR3 sequence reads: CSARDPRGKGGELFF. The DNA for the CDR3 is TGCAGTGCTAGAGATCCTCGGGGGAAAGGCGGGGAGCTGTTTTTT.

The rearrangement links TRBV6-1 to TRBJ1-2, with D unresolved. The V and J ends lost 6 bases and 1 base respectively, with 18 bases between them. Germline values: CDR1 MNHNS, CDR2 SASEGT. The CDR3 is 16 amino acids. The CDR3 is CASSPPSGAFNYGYTF. The CDR3 nucleotides read TGTGCCAGCAGCCCCCCAAGTGGCGCGTTTAACTATGGCTACACCTTC.

The chain uses TRBV6-2 or TRBV6-3 and TRBJ1-5, with 7 bases matching TRBD1. Germline V gene lookup returns CDR1 MNHEY and CDR2 SVGEGT. Trimming at V came to 2 bases and at J to 0 bases, leaving 19 bases not matched to a gene. The CDR3 has 21 residues. CDR3 bases: TGTGCCAGCAGTTACCGGCGGGACAGAAATATGAGGATAGGTAGCAATCAGCCCCAGCATTTT. Amino acids: CASSYRRDRNMRIGSNQPQHF.

The sample holds many counts of this clonotype. The V gene is TRBV18, the J gene TRBJ2-7; 8 positions agree with TRBD2. The CDR3 totals 15 residues. Germline lookup yields CDR1 KGHSH and CDR2 LQKENI. V was clipped by 0 bases and J by 1 base; unmatched bases: 2. The CDR3 nucleotides read TGTGCCAGCTCACCACCGAGCGGGAGATCCTACGAGCAGTACTTC. Its translation is CASSPPSGRSYEQYF.

At least ten counts were recorded for this clonotype. The chain carries TRBV11-2 and TRBJ2-7; TRBD2 agrees at 9 bases. V lost 5 bases to trimming and J lost 1 base; unmatched junction nucleotides: 9. Per germline, CDR1 SGHAT and CDR2 FQNNGV. The length of the CDR3 is 16 residues. CDR3 sequence (DNA): TGTGCCAGCAGCCCCTTAGCGGGAGTCGTATCCTACGAGCAGTACTTC. Its protein is CASSPLAGVVSYEQYF.

This clonotype appeared a single time. The chain employs TRBV11-2 and TRBJ2-2, with D possibly being TRBD1 or TRBD2 (5 bases each). The CDR3 contains 18 residues. The germline V gene encodes CDR1 SGHAT and CDR2 FQNNGV. V lost 1 base to trimming and J lost 4 bases, with 19 bases between them. As DNA, the CDR3 is TGTGCCAGCAGCTTAGGGGGGTTCAGGACCATATCCACCGGGGAGCTGTTTTTT. Translated, it gives CASSLGGFRTISTGELFF.

This clonotype was seen repeatedly, ten times or more. J is TRBJ2-5 and V is TRBV15; 11 positions match TRBD2. With V trimmed by 0 bases and J by 5 bases, 5 bases remained unmatched. The length of the CDR3 is 16 residues. CDR1 and CDR2 from the germline V gene are LNHNV and YYDKDF (reference sequence). The CDR3 loop is CATSRDSGRASETQYF. In DNA, the CDR3 is TGTGCCACCAGCAGAGATAGCGGGAGGGCCTCGGAGACCCAGTACTTC. The variable domain in full, completed from reference TRBV15 and TRBJ2-5, reads DAMVIQNPRYQVTQFGKPVTLSCSQTLNHNVMYWYQQKSSQAPKLLFHYYDKDFNNEADTPDNFQSRRPNTSFCFLDIRSPGLGDTAMYLCATSRDSGRASETQYFGPGTRLLVL.

Ten or more counts support this clonotype. The chain links TRBV29-1 to TRBJ2-7; the D gene is possibly TRBD2 (6 bases). Germline CDR1 SQVTM, CDR2 ANQGSEA. The V end was cut by 5 bases, the J end by 2 bases, with 13 bases between. The CDR3 runs to 13 residues. The CDR3 region has the DNA TGCAGCGTTTGGAGGGGCGAGACCTACGAGCAGTACTTC. Amino acids: CSVWRGETYEQYF.